Shown below are 13 T cell receptor beta chains from a single sample sequenced in a study of cytomegalovirus exposure and HLA in healthy donors. Generated by immunoSEQ multiplex PCR, the TCRdb table keeps only in-frame clones and is missing some. The profile covers over 200,000 clones, with more than 75% appearing a single time and roughly 2% taken by the ten largest. Sequencing was carried out using PBMCs. The source is a woman aged 18-30 years in good health and CMV-seropositive.

This clone was detected a few times. The chain joins TRBV28 to TRBJ1-2, with 8 nucleotides matching TRBD1. CDR3 length: 15 amino acids. The germline V gene has CDR1 MDHEN and CDR2 SYDVKM. Trimming took 5 bases from V and 4 from J; bases not matched to a gene: 9. The chain's CDR3 is CASSKTQGAPYGYTF. As DNA, the CDR3 is TGTGCCAGCAGTAAGACCCAGGGGGCGCCCTATGGCTACACCTTC.

The chain joins TRBV30 to TRBJ2-3; D is perhaps TRBD1 (5 bases). The CDR3 extends over 10 amino acids. Per germline, CDR1 GTSNPN and CDR2 SVGIG (reference sequence). V gave up 8 bases and J gave up 5 bases, with 8 bases separating them. CDR3 bases: TGTGCCCGCCAGGGAGATACGCAGTATTTT. This translates into CARQGDTQYF.

This clone has a single count. V gene TRBV5-4 combines with J gene TRBJ1-1; 9 bases align to TRBD1. The CDR3 sequence is 15 residues long. V dropped 0 bases and J dropped 0; count of bases not matched to a gene: 0. Per germline, CDR1 SGHNT and CDR2 YYREEE (reference sequence). CDR3 protein: CASSLGTGVNTEAFF. The DNA for the CDR3 is TGTGCCAGCAGCTTGGGGACAGGGGTGAACACTGAAGCTTTCTTT.

This sequence joins TRBV28 and TRBJ2-5; a weak D match, TRBD1 (6 bases). Germline V gene data show CDR1 as MDHEN and CDR2 as SYDVKM. Trimming removed 3 bases at V and 6 bases at J, with 26 bases between. The CDR3 covers 18 residues. In DNA form, the CDR3 reads TGTGCCAGCAGTTTCTGGGGGATCCGGGACACGTCAGGAAAGACCCAGTACTTC. It specifies CASSFWGIRDTSGKTQYF. The variable domain in full, with the rest retrieved from reference TRBV28 and TRBJ2-5, is DVKVTQSSRYLVKRTGEKVFLECVQDMDHENMFWYRQDPGLGLRLIYFSYDVKMKEKGDIPEGYSVSREKKERFSLILESASTNQTSMYLCASSFWGIRDTSGKTQYFGPGTRLLVL.

The chain recombines TRBV10-3 with TRBJ2-1; TRBD2 agrees at 12 bases. CDR3 size: 15 residues. The germline V gene encodes CDR1 ENHRY and CDR2 SYGVKD. J was trimmed by 7 bases and V by 5 bases; bases with no gene match: 6. CDR3 coding DNA: TGTGCCATCAGTCCCCCCGGGACTAGCGGGAATGAGCAGTTCTTC. The encoded protein is CAISPPGTSGNEQFF.

The genes are TRBV5-1 and TRBJ2-7; the D gene is possibly TRBD2 (7 bases). The CDR3 sequence is 13 residues long. CDR1 and CDR2 (germline): SGHRS, YFSETQ. The V gene lost 6 bases and the J gene lost 5 bases, with 15 bases spanning the gap. The CDR3 is CASMRQGRDEQYF. The CDR3 DNA reads TGCGCCAGCATGCGGCAGGGGAGGGACGAGCAGTACTTC.

A single count supports this clone. The chain uses TRBV4-1 and TRBJ1-1; unclear D gene. Germline V gives CDR1 MGHRA, CDR2 YSYEKL. Trimming pared 0 bases from V and 9 bases from J, leaving 11 bases between. The CDR3 runs 13 residues. Here the CDR3 DNA reads TGCGCCAGCAGCCAAGATCGGGCCGGGAAAGCTTTCTTT. Translated, it gives CASSQDRAGKAFF.

J is TRBJ2-1 and V is TRBV27; TRBD2 might be the D (6 bases). Trimming took 4 bases from V and 10 from J, leaving 14 bases between them. The germline V gene has CDR1 MNHEY and CDR2 SMNVEV (reference sequence). This CDR3 has 13 residues. As DNA, the CDR3 is TGTGCCAGCAGTTGGGACTCGGTCGGAGAGCAGTTCTTC. Its protein product is CASSWDSVGEQFF.

The chain employs TRBV5-1 and TRBJ1-1; unclear D gene. The CDR3 has 14 amino acids. CDR1 and CDR2 (germline): SGHRS, YFSETQ. Between the trimmed V and J ends, which lost 5 bases and 1 base, there was a span of 12 bases. The chain's CDR3 is CASSNTAANTEAFF. CDR3 DNA: TGCGCCAGCAGTAATACAGCTGCGAACACTGAAGCTTTCTTT.

The chain recombines TRBV19 with TRBJ2-1; 13 bases line up with TRBD2. The CDR3 is 15 amino acids. The J segment lost 8 bases and the V segment lost 3 bases, leaving 4 bases of the junction unmatched. The V gene's germline CDR1 is LNHDA and CDR2 SQIVND (reference sequence). The CDR3: CASSIGLAGVYEQFF. Here the CDR3 DNA reads TGTGCCAGTAGTATTGGACTAGCGGGAGTCTATGAGCAGTTCTTC.

CDR3 nucleotide sequence: TGTGCCAGCAGGCACAGGGGGTACACAGATACGCAGTATTTT. This translates into CASRHRGYTDTQYF. The chain carries TRBV2 and TRBJ2-3; 8 bases are a match to TRBD1. The CDR3 is made up of 14 amino acids. Germline-derived CDR1 and CDR2 are SNHLY and FYNNEI. J was trimmed by 2 bases and V by 6 bases; bases with no gene match: 4.

The V and J genes are TRBV5-4 and TRBJ2-2, with 7 bases that match TRBD2. Germline lookup yields CDR1 SGHNT and CDR2 YYREEE (reference sequence). Trimming cost V 2 bases and J 7 bases; bases outside gene matches: 8. The CDR3 totals 15 residues. The CDR3 is CASSLLASGGGELFF. In DNA, the CDR3 is TGTGCCAGCAGCTTACTTGCTAGCGGAGGCGGGGAGCTGTTTTTT.

This chain links TRBV30 with TRBJ2-2; no clear D gene. CDR1 GTSNPN and CDR2 SVGIG come from the germline V gene (reference sequence). This CDR3 comprises 12 residues. V shed 5 bases and J shed 2 bases, with 6 bases lying between them. DNA of the CDR3: TGTGCCTGGGGCACAAACACCGGGGAGCTGTTTTTT. Protein product: CAWGTNTGELFF.